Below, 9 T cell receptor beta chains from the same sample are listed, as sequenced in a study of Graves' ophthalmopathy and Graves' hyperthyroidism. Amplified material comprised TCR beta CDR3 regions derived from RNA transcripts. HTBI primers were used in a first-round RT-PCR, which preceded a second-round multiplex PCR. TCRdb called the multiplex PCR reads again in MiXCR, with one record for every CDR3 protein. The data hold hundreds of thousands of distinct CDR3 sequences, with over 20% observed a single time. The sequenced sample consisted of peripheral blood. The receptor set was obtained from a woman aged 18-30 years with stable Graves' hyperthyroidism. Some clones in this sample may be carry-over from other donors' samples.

The CDR3 DNA sequence: TGTGCCAGCCCTTTACATAGCGGTTTCGTAAGTTGGGCCGATAATTCACCCCTCCACTTT. As protein: CASPLHSGFVSWADNSPLHF. The rearrangement joins TRBV27 to TRBJ1-6; no clear D. Trimming shortened V by 8 bases and J by 5 bases, and 31 bases separated the two germline ends. The CDR3 has 20 amino acids. Germline loops: CDR1 MNHEY, CDR2 SMNVEV (reference sequence).

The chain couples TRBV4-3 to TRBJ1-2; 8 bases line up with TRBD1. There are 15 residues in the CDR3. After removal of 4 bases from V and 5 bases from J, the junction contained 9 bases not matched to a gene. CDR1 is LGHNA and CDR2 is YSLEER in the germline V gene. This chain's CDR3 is CASSRFIQGDYGYTF. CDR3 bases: TGCGCCAGCAGCCGCTTCATACAGGGGGATTATGGCTACACCTTC.

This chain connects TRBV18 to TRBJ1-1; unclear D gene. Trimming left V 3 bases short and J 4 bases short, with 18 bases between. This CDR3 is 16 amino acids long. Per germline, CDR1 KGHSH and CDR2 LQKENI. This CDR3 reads CASSPSRRGVSTEAFF. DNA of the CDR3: TGTGCCAGCTCACCCAGCCGTCGGGGAGTGAGCACTGAAGCTTTCTTT. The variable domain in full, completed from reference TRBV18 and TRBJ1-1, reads NAGVMQNPRHLVRRRGQEARLRCSPMKGHSHVYWYRQLPEEGLKFMVYLQKENIIDESGMPKERFSAEFPKEGPSILRIQQVVRGDSAAYFCASSPSRRGVSTEAFFGQGTRLTVV.

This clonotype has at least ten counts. This CDR3 reads CASSSGQGAQETQYF. The DNA of the CDR3 is TGTGCCAGCAGCTCAGGACAGGGAGCCCAAGAGACCCAGTACTTC. The rearrangement joins TRBV11-2 to TRBJ2-5; 8 bases are a match to TRBD1. There are 15 residues in the CDR3. The V gene end was trimmed by 4 bases and the J gene end by 1 base; junction bases not matched to a gene: 5. Germline CDR1 is SGHAT and CDR2 is FQNNGV.

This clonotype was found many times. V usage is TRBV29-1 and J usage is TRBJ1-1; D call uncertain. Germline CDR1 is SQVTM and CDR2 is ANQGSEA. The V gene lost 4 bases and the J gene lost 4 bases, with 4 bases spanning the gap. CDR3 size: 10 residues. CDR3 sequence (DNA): TGCAGCGTTGGAGGCACTGAAGCTTTCTTT. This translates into CSVGGTEAFF.

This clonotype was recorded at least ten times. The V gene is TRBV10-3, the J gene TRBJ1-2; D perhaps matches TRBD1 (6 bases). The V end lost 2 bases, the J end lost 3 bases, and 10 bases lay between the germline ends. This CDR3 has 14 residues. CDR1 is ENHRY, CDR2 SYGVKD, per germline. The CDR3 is CAISEVEGDYGYTF. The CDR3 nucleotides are TGTGCCATCAGTGAGGTGGAGGGGGACTATGGCTACACCTTC.

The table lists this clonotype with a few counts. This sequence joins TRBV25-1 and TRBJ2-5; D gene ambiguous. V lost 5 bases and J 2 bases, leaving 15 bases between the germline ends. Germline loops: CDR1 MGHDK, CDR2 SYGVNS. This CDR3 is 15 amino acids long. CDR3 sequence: CASSLLDQKQETQYF. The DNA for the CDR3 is TGTGCCAGCAGTCTACTGGATCAAAAACAAGAGACCCAGTACTTC.

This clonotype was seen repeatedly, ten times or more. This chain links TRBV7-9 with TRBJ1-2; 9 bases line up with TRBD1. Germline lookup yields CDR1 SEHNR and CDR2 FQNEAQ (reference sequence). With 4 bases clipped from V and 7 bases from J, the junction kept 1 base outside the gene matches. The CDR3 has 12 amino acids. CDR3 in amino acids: CASSWTGAGYTF. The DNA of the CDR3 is TGTGCCAGCAGCTGGACAGGGGCTGGCTACACCTTC.

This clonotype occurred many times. The CDR3: CASSLVEDSTYEQYF. The CDR3 region has the DNA TGTGCCAGCAGCTTAGTTGAGGACAGTACCTACGAGCAGTACTTC. The chain couples TRBV7-8 to TRBJ2-7; D might be TRBD1 (6 bases). CDR1 is SGHVS, CDR2 FQNEAQ, per germline. V lost 1 base, J lost 2 bases, and 12 bases lay in between. The CDR3 has 15 amino acids. Looking up the rest from reference TRBV7-8 and TRBJ2-7 gives the full variable domain: GAGVSQSPRYKVAKRGQDVALRCDPISGHVSLFWYQQALGQGPEFLTYFQNEAQLDKSGLPSDRFFAERPEGSVSTLKIQRTQQEDSAVYLCASSLVEDSTYEQYFGPGTRLTVT.